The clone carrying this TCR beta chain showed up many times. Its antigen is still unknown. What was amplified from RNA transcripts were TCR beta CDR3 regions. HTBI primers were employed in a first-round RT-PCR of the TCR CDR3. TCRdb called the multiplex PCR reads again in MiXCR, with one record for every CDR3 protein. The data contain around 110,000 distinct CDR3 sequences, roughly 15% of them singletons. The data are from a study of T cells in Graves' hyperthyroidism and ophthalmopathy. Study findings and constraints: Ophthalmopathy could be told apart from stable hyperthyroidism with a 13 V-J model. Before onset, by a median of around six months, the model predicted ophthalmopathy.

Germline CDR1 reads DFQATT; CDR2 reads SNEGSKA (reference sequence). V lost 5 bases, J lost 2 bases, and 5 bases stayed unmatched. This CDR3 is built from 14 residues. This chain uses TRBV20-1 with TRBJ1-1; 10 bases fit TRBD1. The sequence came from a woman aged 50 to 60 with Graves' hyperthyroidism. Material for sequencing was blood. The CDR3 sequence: CSAGRTGGNTEAFF. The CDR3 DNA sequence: TGCAGTGCTGGACGGACAGGGGGTAACACTGAAGCTTTCTTT.